The entry below describes one T cell receptor beta chain. Using immunoSEQ multiplex PCR, the repertoire was profiled, and TCRdb retains in-frame clones only, with some absent. The table lists about 2.3 million clones, less than 95% of them singletons. The source of the sample is a study of shared clonotypes between healthy human individuals. CD4+ cell separation produced CD45RA+ naive and CD45RA-negative memory subsets. Germline CDR1 SNHLY, CDR2 FYNNEI. This CDR3 contains 19 residues. V gave up 2 bases and J gave up 4 bases; unmatched junction bases: 14. V usage is TRBV2 and J usage is TRBJ2-3; 11 bases align to TRBD2. This TCR derives from a young man in good health. Some clones in this sample may be carry-over from other donors' samples. The material sequenced was naive CD4+ T cells from PBMCs. Subset specified: CD45RA+ positively selected. This CDR3 reads CASSEFTSGSGFWADTQYF. CDR3 DNA sequence: TGTGCCAGCAGTGAATTCACTAGCGGGAGTGGGTTTTGGGCAGATACGCAGTATTTT.